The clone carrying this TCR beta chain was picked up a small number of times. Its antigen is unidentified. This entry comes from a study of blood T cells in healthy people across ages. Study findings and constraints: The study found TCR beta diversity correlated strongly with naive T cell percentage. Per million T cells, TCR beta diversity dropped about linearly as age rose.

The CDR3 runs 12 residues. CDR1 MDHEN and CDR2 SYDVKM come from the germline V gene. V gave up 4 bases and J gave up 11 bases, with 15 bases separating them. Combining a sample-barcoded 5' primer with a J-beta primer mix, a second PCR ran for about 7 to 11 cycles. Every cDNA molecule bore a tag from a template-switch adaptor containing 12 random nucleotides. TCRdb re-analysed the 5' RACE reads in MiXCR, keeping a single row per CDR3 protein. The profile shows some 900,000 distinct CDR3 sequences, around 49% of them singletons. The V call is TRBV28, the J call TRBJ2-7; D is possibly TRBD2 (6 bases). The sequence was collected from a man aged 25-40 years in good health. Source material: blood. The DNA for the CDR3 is TGTGCCAGCAGTTCACGACCGGGGGAGGAGTACTTC. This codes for CASSSRPGEEYF.